This paragraph reports one T cell receptor beta chain. What it binds is not known. The data originate from a study of early T cells in non-severe SARS-CoV-2 infection. Across the study: With bulk RNA from unsorted whole blood as input, sequencing yielded unpaired chains.

Molecules of cDNA were individually given unique molecular identifiers that were attached to them. TCRdb re-called the 5' RACE reads with MiXCR, one entry per CDR3 protein. This table has approximately 73,000 distinct CDR3 sequences, approximately 11% appearing once. General study findings and limits: The study's VDJdb matching favored anti-spike CD8 responses and missed private and CD4 specificities.

The V gene's germline CDR1 is SGHAT and CDR2 FQNNGV. With 5 bases removed from V and 2 bases from J, the gap between germline ends came to 17 bases. CDR3 size: 16 residues. The V and J genes are TRBV11-2 and TRBJ2-3, with D perhaps TRBD1 (6 bases). The sample comprised whole blood. The source of this sequence is an adult who was a healthcare worker with PCR-confirmed SARS-CoV-2 infection or an uninfected control (not recorded which). CDR3 sequence: CASSPIQGLATDTQYF. DNA of the CDR3: TGTGCCAGCAGCCCGATACAGGGTTTGGCCACAGATACGCAGTATTTT.